Listed below are T cell receptor beta chains from one sample, sequenced in a study of blood T cell repertoires in COVID-19. Sequencing was performed with immunoSEQ multiplex PCR; in TCRdb, only in-frame clones are kept and a portion is missing. The table lists roughly 100,000 clones, over 75% of them singletons. The sample taken for sequencing was peripheral blood. These receptors came from a man in his 70s with active or convalescent COVID-19. The CDR3 runs from the conserved cysteine through the conserved F or W. Fields, in order: clone size, D gene, J gene, V gene, CDR3 DNA, CDR3 protein. A D gene is named only where the DNA matches it firmly. Clone sizes are given selectively: once, few, many, or a class where the clone is expanded.

>.|.|TRBJ1-2|TRBV10-3
TGTGCCATCCTAGAAAACTATGGCTACACCTTC
CAILENYGYTF
>.|.|TRBJ1-1|TRBV28
TGTGCCGGCAGCGCTCCTTCAGGGCTCGGGAGGACTGAAGCTTTCTTT
CAGSAPSGLGRTEAFF
>.|.|TRBJ1-2|TRBV6-5
TGTGCCAGCAGTATACAGGGTTCCTATGGCTACACCTTC
CASSIQGSYGYTF
>.|TRBD2|TRBJ2-2|TRBV5-4
TGTGCCAGCAGAAAAGCCGGGACTAGCGGCGGGGAGCTGTTTTTT
CASRKAGTSGGELFF
>.|TRBD1|TRBJ2-4|TRBV5-4
TGTGCGAGCAGGCGACAGGGGCTCGGTGACATTCAGTACTTC
CASRRQGLGDIQYF
>.|TRBD2|TRBJ2-1|TRBV4-2
TGTGCCAGCAGTCGAACCCAGACTAGCGGGGGTTTCAATGAGCAGTTCTTC
CASSRTQTSGGFNEQFF
>.|TRBD1|TRBJ1-4|TRBV2
TGTGCCAGCAGAATCATGGGGACAGGGGGCGGAAAACTGTTTTTT
CASRIMGTGGGKLFF
>.|TRBD2|TRBJ2-7|TRBV28
TGTGCCAGCAGGAGTGAAACGGGGGGCTCCTACGAGCAGTACTTC
CASRSETGGSYEQYF
>.|.|TRBJ1-1|TRBV7-9
TGTGCCAGCAGCTTAGACAGCTACACTGAAGCTTTCTTT
CASSLDSYTEAFF
>.|.|TRBJ2-2|TRBV6-5
TGTGCCAGCAGTTACTTTGCGGAGAACACCGGGGAGCTGTTTTTT
CASSYFAENTGELFF
>.|.|TRBJ2-7|TRBV5-1
TGCGCCAGCAGCTTGGCGGGGGGCCCTCCCTACGAGCAGTACTTC
CASSLAGGPPYEQYF
>once|.|TRBJ1-1|TRBV29-1
TGCAGCGTTGTATCAAGGGGCACTGAAGCTTTCTTT
CSVVSRGTEAFF
>.|.|TRBJ2-7|TRBV1
TGCACCAGCAGCCAAGCTACTTCCTACGAGCAGTACTTC
CTSSQATSYEQYF
>few|TRBD1|TRBJ1-2|TRBV6-5
TGTGCCAGCAGTCCCCCAGGGGGGACCTATGGCTACACCTTC
CASSPPGGTYGYTF
>few|.|TRBJ2-1|TRBV5-1
TGCGCCAGCAGCTCGAGGGGGGGTATTTTTAGTGACAATGAGCAGTTCTTC
CASSSRGGIFSDNEQFF
>.|TRBD2|TRBJ2-1|TRBV5-1
TGCGCCAGCAGCCCTCTAGCGGGAGAAAAGAATGAGCAGTTCTTC
CASSPLAGEKNEQFF
>.|.|TRBJ2-5|TRBV28
TGTGCCAGCAGTCAACCTAGCTTTGAGACCCAGTACTTC
CASSQPSFETQYF
>.|TRBD2|TRBJ2-5|TRBV4-1
TGCGCCAGCAGCCGGGGAGCGGGAGTTCGTCAGACCCAGTACTTC
CASSRGAGVRQTQYF
>.|TRBD1|TRBJ1-6|TRBV5-1
TGCGCCAGCAGCTTAGGACAGGGGGTCAAAAGCTCCTATAATTCACCCCTCCACTTT
CASSLGQGVKSSYNSPLHF
>.|.|TRBJ1-6|TRBV4-1
TGCGCCAGCAGCCAAGATCAAAATTCACCCCTCCACTTT
CASSQDQNSPLHF
>.|.|TRBJ2-1|TRBV10-2
TGCGCCAGCAACTCAGCTAGCGCCCCAAAAGCAGATGAGCAGTTCTTC
CASNSASAPKADEQFF
>once|.|TRBJ1-5|TRBV21-1
TGTGCCAGCAATCGGGGGACTTTTACCAATCAGCCCCAGCATTTT
CASNRGTFTNQPQHF
>.|TRBD1|TRBJ1-1|TRBV29-1
TGCAGCGCCGACAGGGTCGTAACGACTGAAGCTTTCTTT
CSADRVVTTEAFF
>.|.|TRBJ2-2|TRBV21-1
TGTGCCACCCCAACCGGGGAGCTGTTTTTT
CATPTGELFF
>few|TRBD1|TRBJ1-3|TRBV11-2
TGTGCCAGCAGCTTTAGGACAGGGCCCTCTCAAGCTGGAAACACCATATATTTT
CASSFRTGPSQAGNTIYF
>.|.|TRBJ2-5|TRBV19
TGTGCCAGTGAGCAGACTGGGGAGACCCAGTACTTC
CASEQTGETQYF
>once|.|TRBJ2-7|TRBV9
TGTGCCAGCAGCGCCCCCCCCCTACACGAGCAGTACTTC
CASSAPPLHEQYF
>few|TRBD1|TRBJ1-2|TRBV5-1
TGCGCCAGCAGTCCAGACAGGGTAACCAACTATGGCTACACCTTC
CASSPDRVTNYGYTF
>.|TRBD1|TRBJ1-2|TRBV11-2
TGTGCCAGCAGCAGACCCCCGGGACAGGGGGCCCTCGGTGGCTACACCTTC
CASSRPPGQGALGGYTF
>.|TRBD1|TRBJ1-2|TRBV15
TGTGCCACCACCCCAGGGGGGAACTATGGCTACACCTTC
CATTPGGNYGYTF
>.|.|TRBJ1-1|TRBV5-4
TGTGCCAGCAGCTCGGCAGGCCGGAACACTGAAGCTTTCTTT
CASSSAGRNTEAFF
>.|TRBD1|TRBJ1-1|TRBV6-5
TGTGCCAGCAGCGATCGGACAGGGGCGAACACTGAAGCTTTCTTT
CASSDRTGANTEAFF
>.|.|TRBJ2-5|TRBV5-6
TGTGCCAGCAGCTTGGGCGTTTTGGGGGGTCAAGAGACCCAGTACTTC
CASSLGVLGGQETQYF
>.|.|TRBJ1-2|TRBV12-3/TRBV12-4
TGTGCCAGCAGTTTAGTTGCAGAACATGGCTACACCTTC
CASSLVAEHGYTF
>.|.|TRBJ1-5|TRBV6-1
TGTGCCAGCAGTGAAGCGTTAGGAGGCGGTCATCAGCCCCAGCATTTT
CASSEALGGGHQPQHF
>.|TRBD1|TRBJ2-1|TRBV6-2/TRBV6-3
TGTGCCAGCAGTTACCCGGGGACAGTTTCCAATGAGCAGTTCTTC
CASSYPGTVSNEQFF
>once|TRBD2|TRBJ2-1|TRBV6-6
TGTGCCAGCATCCTAGCGGGAGTATCAAATGAGCAGTTCTTC
CASILAGVSNEQFF
>few|.|TRBJ1-6|TRBV7-3
TGTGCCAGCAGCTTGGGGCCGTCTGGTTCACCCCTCCACTTT
CASSLGPSGSPLHF
>.|.|TRBJ2-1|TRBV4-2
TGTGCCAGCAGCCAAAGAGCGGGTAGCTCCTACAATGAGCAGTTCTTC
CASSQRAGSSYNEQFF
>.|TRBD1|TRBJ1-5|TRBV28
TGTGCCAGCAGAAGACCGGGACAGGGAAATCAGCCCCAGCATTTT
CASRRPGQGNQPQHF
>.|TRBD1|TRBJ1-4|TRBV7-8
TGTGCCAGCAGCGGTAGACAGGGGAAAAATGAAAAACTGTTTTTT
CASSGRQGKNEKLFF